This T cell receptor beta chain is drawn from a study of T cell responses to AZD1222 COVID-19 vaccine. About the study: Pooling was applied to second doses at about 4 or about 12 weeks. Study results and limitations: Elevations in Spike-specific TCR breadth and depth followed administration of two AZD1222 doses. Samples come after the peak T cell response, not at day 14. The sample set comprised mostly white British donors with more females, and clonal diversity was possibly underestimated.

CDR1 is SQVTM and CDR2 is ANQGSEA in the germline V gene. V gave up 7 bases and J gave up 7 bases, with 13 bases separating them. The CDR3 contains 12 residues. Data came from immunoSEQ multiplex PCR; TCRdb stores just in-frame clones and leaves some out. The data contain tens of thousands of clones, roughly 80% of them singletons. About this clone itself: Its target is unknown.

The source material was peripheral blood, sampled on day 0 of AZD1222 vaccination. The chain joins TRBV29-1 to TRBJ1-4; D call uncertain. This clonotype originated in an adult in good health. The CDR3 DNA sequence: TGCAGCGCCGGAGGGTCTCGTGAAAAACTGTTTTTT. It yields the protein CSAGGSREKLFF.